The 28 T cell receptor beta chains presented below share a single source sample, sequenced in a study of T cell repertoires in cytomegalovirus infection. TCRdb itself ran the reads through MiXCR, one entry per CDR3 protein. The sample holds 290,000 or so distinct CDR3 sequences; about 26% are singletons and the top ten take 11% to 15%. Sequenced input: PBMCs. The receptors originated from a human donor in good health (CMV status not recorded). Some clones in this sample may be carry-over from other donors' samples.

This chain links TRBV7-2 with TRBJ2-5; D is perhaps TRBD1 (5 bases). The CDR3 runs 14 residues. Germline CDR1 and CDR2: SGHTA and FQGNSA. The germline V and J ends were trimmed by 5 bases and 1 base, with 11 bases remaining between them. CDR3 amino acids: CASSPRQSQETQYF. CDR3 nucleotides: TGTGCCAGCAGCCCTAGACAGAGCCAAGAGACCCAGTACTTC.

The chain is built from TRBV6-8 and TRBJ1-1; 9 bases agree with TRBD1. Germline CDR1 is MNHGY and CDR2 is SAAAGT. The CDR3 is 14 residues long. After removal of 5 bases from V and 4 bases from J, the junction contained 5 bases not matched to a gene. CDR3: CASSIQGASTEAFF. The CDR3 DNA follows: TGTGCCAGCAGTATACAGGGGGCGAGCACTGAAGCTTTCTTT.

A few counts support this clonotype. The CDR3 loop is CASSIAGGTAEAFF. The CDR3, as DNA: TGTGCCAGTAGTATCGCCGGGGGTACCGCTGAAGCTTTCTTT. V gene TRBV19 combines with J gene TRBJ1-1; tentatively, D is TRBD1 (5 bases). This CDR3 spans 14 amino acids. Trimming took 3 bases from V and 6 from J, leaving 14 bases between them. The V gene's germline CDR1 is LNHDA and CDR2 SQIVND (reference sequence).

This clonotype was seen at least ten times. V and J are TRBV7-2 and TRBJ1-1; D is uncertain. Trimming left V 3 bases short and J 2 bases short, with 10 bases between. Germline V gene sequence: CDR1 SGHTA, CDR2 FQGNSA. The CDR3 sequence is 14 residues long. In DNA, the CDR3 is TGTGCCAGCAGCTTGTTTCAGGCAAACACTGAAGCTTTCTTT. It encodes CASSLFQANTEAFF.

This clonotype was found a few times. The CDR3 DNA is TGCAGCGTTGACACTGAAGCTTTCTTT. Protein product: CSVDTEAFF. This sequence joins TRBV29-1 and TRBJ1-1; D is undetermined. The germline CDR1 and CDR2 sequences are SQVTM and ANQGSEA. There are 9 residues in the CDR3. Trimming shortened V by 3 bases and J by 4 bases, and 0 bases separated the two germline ends.

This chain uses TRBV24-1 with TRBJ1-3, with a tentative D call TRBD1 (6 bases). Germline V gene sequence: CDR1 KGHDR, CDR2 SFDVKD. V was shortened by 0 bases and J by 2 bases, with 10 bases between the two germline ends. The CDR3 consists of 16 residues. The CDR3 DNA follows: TGTGCCACCAGTGATTTGTTCGGGGGGCCTGGAAACACCATATATTTT. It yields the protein CATSDLFGGPGNTIYF.

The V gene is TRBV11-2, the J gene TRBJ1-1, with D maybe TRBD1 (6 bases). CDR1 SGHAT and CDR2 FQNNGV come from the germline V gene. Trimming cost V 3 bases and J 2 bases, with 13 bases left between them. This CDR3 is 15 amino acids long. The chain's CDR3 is CASSFSDRTNTEAFF. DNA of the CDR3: TGTGCCAGCAGCTTCTCTGACAGGACCAACACTGAAGCTTTCTTT.

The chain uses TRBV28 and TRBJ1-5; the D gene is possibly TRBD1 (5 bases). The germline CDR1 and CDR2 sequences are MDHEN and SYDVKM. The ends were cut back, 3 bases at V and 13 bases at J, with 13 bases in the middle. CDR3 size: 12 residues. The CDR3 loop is CASSFRAAAQHF. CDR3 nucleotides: TGTGCCAGCAGTTTCAGGGCAGCAGCACAGCATTTT.

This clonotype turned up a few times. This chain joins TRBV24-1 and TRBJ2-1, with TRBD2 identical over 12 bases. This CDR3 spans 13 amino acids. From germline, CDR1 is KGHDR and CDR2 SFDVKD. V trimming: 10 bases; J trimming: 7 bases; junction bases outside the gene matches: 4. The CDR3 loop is CATGTSGRNEQFF. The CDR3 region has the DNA TGTGCCACAGGGACTAGCGGGCGGAATGAGCAGTTCTTC.

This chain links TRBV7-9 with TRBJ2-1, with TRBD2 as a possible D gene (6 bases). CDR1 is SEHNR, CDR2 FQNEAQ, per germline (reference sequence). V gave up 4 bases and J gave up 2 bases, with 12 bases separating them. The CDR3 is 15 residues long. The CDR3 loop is CASSSRGNPYNEQFF. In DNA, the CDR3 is TGTGCCAGCAGCTCCCGGGGGAACCCCTACAATGAGCAGTTCTTC.

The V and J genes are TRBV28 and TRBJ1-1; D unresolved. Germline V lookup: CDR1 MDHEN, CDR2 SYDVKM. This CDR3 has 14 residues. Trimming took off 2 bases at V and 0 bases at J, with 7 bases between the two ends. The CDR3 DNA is TGTGCCAGCAGTTTACTCGTAATGAACACTGAAGCTTTCTTT. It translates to CASSLLVMNTEAFF. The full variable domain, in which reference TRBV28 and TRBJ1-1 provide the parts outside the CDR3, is DVKVTQSSRYLVKRTGEKVFLECVQDMDHENMFWYRQDPGLGLRLIYFSYDVKMKEKGDIPEGYSVSREKKERFSLILESASTNQTSMYLCASSLLVMNTEAFFGQGTRLTVV.

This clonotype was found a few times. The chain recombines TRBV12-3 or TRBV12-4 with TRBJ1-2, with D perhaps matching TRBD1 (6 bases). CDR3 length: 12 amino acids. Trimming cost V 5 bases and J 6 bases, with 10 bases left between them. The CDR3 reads CASSPNRDGYTF. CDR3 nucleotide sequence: TGTGCCAGCAGTCCCAACAGGGATGGCTACACCTTC.

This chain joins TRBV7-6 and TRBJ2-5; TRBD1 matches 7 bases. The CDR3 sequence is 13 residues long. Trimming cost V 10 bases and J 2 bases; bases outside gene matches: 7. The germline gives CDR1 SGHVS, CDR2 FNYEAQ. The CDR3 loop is CATLGTEQETQYF. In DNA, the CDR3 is TGTGCCACCCTGGGGACAGAACAAGAGACCCAGTACTTC.

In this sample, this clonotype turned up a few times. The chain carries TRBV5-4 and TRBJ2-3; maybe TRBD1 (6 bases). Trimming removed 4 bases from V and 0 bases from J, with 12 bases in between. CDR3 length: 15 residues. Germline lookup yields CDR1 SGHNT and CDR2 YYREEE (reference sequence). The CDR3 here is CASSQPGDSTDTQYF. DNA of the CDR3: TGTGCCAGCAGCCAACCAGGGGATAGCACAGATACGCAGTATTTT.

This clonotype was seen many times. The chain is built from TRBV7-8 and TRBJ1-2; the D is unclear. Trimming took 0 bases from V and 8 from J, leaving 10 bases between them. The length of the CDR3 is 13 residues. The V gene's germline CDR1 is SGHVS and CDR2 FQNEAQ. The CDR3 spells CASSLAWERGYTF. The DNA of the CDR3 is TGTGCCAGCAGCTTAGCGTGGGAGCGCGGCTACACCTTC.

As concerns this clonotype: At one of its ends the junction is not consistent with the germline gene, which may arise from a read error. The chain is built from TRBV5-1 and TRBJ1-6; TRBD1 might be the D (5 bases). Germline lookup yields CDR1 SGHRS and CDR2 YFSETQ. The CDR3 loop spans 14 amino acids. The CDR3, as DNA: TGTGCCAGCAGCCCTTCCGGGGGGAATTCACCCCTCCACTTT. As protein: CASSPSGGNSPLHF.

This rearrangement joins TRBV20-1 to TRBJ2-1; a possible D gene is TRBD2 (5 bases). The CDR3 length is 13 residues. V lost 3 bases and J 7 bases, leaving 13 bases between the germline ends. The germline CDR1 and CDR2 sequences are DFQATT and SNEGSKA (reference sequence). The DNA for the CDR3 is TGCAGTGCTAGTTACCTGCCGGGGAATGAGCAGTTCTTC. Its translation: CSASYLPGNEQFF.

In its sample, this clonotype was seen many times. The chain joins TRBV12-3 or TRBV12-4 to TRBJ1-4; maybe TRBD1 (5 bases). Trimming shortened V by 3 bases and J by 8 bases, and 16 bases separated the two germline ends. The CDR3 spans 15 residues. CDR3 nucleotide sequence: TGTGCCAGCAGTTTGGGGCAGGCCCCGGAGGAAAAACTGTTTTTT. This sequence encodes CASSLGQAPEEKLFF.

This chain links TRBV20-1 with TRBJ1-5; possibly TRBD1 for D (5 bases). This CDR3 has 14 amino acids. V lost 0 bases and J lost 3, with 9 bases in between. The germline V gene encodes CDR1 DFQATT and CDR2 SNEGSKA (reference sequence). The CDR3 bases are TGCAGTGCTAGAGAAATAGGGGCCAATCAGCCCCAGCATTTT. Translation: CSAREIGANQPQHF.

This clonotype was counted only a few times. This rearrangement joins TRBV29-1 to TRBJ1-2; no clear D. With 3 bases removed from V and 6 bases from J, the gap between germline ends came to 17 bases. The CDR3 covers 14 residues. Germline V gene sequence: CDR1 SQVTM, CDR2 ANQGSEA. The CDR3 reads CSVDTIRGPDGYTF. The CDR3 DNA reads TGCAGCGTTGATACCATCCGCGGGCCCGATGGCTACACCTTC.

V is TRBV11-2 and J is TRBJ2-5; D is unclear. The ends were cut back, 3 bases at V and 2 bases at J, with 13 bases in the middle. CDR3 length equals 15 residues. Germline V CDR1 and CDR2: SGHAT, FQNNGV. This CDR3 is CASSLAPTVQETQYF. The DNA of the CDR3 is TGTGCCAGCAGCTTGGCCCCGACGGTGCAAGAGACCCAGTACTTC. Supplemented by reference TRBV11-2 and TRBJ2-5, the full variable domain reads EAGVAQSPRYKIIEKRQSVAFWCNPISGHATLYWYQQILGQGPKLLIQFQNNGVVDDSQLPKDRFSAERLKGVDSTLKIQPAKLEDSAVYLCASSLAPTVQETQYFGPGTRLLVL.

CDR3 region: CASSLASGGSQETQYF. The CDR3 DNA follows: TGTGCCAGCAGCTTAGCCAGCGGGGGCAGCCAAGAGACCCAGTACTTC. This chain connects TRBV7-6 to TRBJ2-5, with 8 bases fitting TRBD2. The CDR3 has 16 amino acids. The germline gives CDR1 SGHVS, CDR2 FNYEAQ. Unmatched junction bases numbered 4, after V lost 0 bases and J lost 1 base.

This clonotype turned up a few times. CDR3 in DNA: TGTGCCAGCAGGCCAGGGTTTCAGCCCCAGCATTTT. It codes for CASRPGFQPQHF. The V call is TRBV12-3 or TRBV12-4, the J call TRBJ1-5; D may be TRBD1 (5 bases). The CDR3 has 12 residues. V lost 6 bases to trimming and J lost 6 bases, with 9 bases between them.

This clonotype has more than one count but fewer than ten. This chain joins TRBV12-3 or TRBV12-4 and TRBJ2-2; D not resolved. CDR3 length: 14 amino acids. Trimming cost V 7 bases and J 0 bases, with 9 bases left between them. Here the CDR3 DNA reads TGTGCCAGCAAGGCGGACGCGAACACCGGGGAGCTGTTTTTT. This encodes CASKADANTGELFF.

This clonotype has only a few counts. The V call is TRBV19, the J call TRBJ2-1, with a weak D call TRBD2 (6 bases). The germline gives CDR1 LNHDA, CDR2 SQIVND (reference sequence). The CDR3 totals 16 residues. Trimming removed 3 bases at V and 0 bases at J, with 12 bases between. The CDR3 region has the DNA TGTGCCAGTAGTATCGACCCAGCGGGCTCCTACAATGAGCAGTTCTTC. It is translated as CASSIDPAGSYNEQFF.

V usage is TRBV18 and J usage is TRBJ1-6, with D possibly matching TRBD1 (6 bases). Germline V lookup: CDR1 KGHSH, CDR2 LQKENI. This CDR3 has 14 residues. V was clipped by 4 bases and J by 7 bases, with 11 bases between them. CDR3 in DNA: TGTGCCAGCTCACAGACAGGAGAAAATTCACCCCTCCACTTT. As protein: CASSQTGENSPLHF.

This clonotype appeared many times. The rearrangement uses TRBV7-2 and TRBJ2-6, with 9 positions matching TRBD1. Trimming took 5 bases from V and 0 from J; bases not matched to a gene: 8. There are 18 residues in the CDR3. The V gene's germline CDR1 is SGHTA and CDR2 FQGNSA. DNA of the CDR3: TGTGCCAGCAGCCCTGGACAGGGGTCAAGCTCTGGGGCCAACGTCCTGACTTTC. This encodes CASSPGQGSSSGANVLTF.

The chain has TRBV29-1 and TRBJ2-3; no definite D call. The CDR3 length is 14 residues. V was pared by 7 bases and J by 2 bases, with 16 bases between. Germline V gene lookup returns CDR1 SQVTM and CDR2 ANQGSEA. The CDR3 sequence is CSAATESNTDTQYF. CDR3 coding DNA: TGCAGCGCTGCGACGGAGTCTAACACAGATACGCAGTATTTT.